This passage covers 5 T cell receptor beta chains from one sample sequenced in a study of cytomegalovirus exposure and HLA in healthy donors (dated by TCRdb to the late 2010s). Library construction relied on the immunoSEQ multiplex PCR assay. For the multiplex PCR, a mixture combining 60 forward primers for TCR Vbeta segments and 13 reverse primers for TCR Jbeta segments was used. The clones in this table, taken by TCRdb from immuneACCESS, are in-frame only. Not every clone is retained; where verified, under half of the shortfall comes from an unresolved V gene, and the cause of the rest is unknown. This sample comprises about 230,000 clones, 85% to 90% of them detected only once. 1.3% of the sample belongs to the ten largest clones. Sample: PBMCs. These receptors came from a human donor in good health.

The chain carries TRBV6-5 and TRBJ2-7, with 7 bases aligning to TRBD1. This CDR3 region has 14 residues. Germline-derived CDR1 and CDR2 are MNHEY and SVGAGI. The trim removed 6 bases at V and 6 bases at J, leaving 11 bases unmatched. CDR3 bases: TGTGCCAGCAGAAATACAGGGGCTCCTTCCGAGCAGTACTTC. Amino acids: CASRNTGAPSEQYF.

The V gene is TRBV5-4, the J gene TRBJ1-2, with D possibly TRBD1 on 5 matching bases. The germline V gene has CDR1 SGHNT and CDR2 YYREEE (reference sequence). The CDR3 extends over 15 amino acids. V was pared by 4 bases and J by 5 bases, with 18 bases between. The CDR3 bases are TGTGCCAGCAGCCCTCGTCCCGTGGGGGGGTATGGCTACACCTTC. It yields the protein CASSPRPVGGYGYTF.

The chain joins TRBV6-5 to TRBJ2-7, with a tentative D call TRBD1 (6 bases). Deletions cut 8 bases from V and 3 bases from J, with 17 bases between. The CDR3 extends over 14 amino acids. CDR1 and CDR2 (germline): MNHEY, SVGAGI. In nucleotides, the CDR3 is TGTGCCAGCTGGGGGCTGGGCAGGGACTACGAGCAGTACTTC. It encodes CASWGLGRDYEQYF.

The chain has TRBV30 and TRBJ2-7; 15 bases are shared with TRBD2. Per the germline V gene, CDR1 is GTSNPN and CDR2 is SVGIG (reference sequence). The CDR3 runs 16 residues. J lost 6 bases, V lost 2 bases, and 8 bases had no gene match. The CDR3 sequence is CAWSSTLGLAGGEQYF. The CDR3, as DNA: TGTGCCTGGAGTTCAACTTTGGGACTAGCGGGAGGCGAGCAGTACTTC.

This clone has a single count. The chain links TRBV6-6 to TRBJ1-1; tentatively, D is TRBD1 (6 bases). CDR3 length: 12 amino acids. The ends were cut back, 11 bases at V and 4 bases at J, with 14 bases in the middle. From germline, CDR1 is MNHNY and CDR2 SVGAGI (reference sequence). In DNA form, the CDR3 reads TGTGCCGGGGGGGGGCGGGGCACTGAAGCTTTCTTT. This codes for CAGGGRGTEAFF.